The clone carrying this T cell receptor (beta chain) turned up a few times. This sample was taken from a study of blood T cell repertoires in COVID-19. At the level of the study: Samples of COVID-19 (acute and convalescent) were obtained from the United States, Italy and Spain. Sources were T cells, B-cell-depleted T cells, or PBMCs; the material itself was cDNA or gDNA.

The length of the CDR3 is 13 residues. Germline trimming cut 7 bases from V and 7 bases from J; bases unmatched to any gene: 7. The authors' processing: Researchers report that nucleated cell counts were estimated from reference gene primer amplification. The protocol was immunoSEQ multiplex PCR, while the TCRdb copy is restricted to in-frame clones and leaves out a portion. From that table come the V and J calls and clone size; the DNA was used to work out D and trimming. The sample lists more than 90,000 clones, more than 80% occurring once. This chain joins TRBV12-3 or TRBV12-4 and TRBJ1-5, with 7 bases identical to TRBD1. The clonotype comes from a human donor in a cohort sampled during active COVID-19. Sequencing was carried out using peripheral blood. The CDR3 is CASTPTGRQPQHF. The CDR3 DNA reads TGTGCCAGCACCCCGACAGGGCGACAGCCCCAGCATTTT.